One and the same sample provided the 16 T cell receptor beta chains below, sequenced in a study of T-cell reconstitution after alpha-beta-depleted transplantation in children. The TCRbeta library incorporated unique molecular identifiers. TCRdb reanalysed the PCR reads using MiXCR and keeps one entry per CDR3 protein. This table has around 530,000 distinct CDR3 sequences, roughly 33% appearing once. The material sequenced was PBMCs from the stem cell graft donor, taken from the stem cell graft. Receptors originate from a human donor who donated a stem cell graft to a child with aplastic anemia.

The V gene is TRBV19, the J gene TRBJ1-1; D remains ambiguous. Germline V lookup: CDR1 LNHDA, CDR2 SQIVND (reference sequence). This CDR3 comprises 13 residues. Trimming cost V 5 bases and J 5 bases, with 12 bases left between them. The CDR3 sequence: CASSVSTRTEAFF. The CDR3 bases are TGTGCCAGTAGTGTCAGCACCCGGACTGAAGCTTTCTTT.

V gene TRBV5-1 combines with J gene TRBJ1-1, with TRBD1 matching over 10 bases. Germline V lookup: CDR1 SGHRS, CDR2 YFSETQ. The CDR3 is 19 residues long. Trimming cost V 1 base and J 5 bases; bases outside gene matches: 17. The CDR3, as DNA: TGCGCCAGCAGCTTGATCCGGGAAGGTGACAGGGGGCTGAGGACTGAAGCTTTCTTT. Translating gives CASSLIREGDRGLRTEAFF.

This clonotype has only a few counts. The V and J genes are TRBV6-1 and TRBJ1-1; no reliable D call. This CDR3 has 16 residues. In germline, CDR1 is MNHNS, CDR2 SASEGT. Deletions cut 5 bases from V and 1 base from J, with 17 bases between. This CDR3 reads CASSPVRVFTNTEAFF. The CDR3 DNA follows: TGTGCCAGCAGTCCAGTTAGGGTTTTTACGAACACTGAAGCTTTCTTT.

This chain uses TRBV12-3 or TRBV12-4 with TRBJ2-7; D unresolved. Trimming removed 1 base at V and 1 base at J, with 5 bases between. This CDR3 is built from 13 residues. CDR3: CASSLDKSYEQYF. The CDR3 DNA reads TGTGCCAGCAGTTTAGACAAGTCCTACGAGCAGTACTTC.

This clonotype was seen a few times. This chain connects TRBV20-1 to TRBJ1-3, with no clear D. V shed 2 bases and J shed 8 bases, with 13 bases lying between them. CDR3 length: 13 amino acids. Germline-derived CDR1 and CDR2 are DFQATT and SNEGSKA (reference sequence). The CDR3 sequence is CSARPGSGDTIYF. CDR3 nucleotides: TGCAGTGCTAGACCGGGGTCGGGAGACACCATATATTTT.

The genes are TRBV9 and TRBJ2-7; D call uncertain. The germline V gene encodes CDR1 SGDLS and CDR2 YYNGEE. The CDR3 is made up of 13 amino acids. Trimming stripped 6 bases from V and 2 bases from J, with 12 bases between. CDR3 in DNA: TGTGCCAGCACCCGGATTCCTACCTACGAGCAGTACTTC. As protein: CASTRIPTYEQYF.

This clonotype appeared a few times. The chain couples TRBV5-6 to TRBJ1-3, with D uncertain. V gave up 3 bases and J gave up 4 bases, with 8 bases separating them. This CDR3 comprises 13 residues. CDR1 is SGHDT and CDR2 is YYEEEE in the germline V gene. In DNA form, the CDR3 reads TGTGCCAGCAGCTGGAGGTCAGGAAACACCATATATTTT. It codes for CASSWRSGNTIYF.

This clonotype turned up a few times. V and J are TRBV24-1 and TRBJ2-5, with TRBD2 identical over 11 bases. V trimming: 7 bases; J trimming: 5 bases; junction bases outside the gene matches: 5. Germline CDR1 is KGHDR and CDR2 is SFDVKD. The CDR3 contains 14 residues. This CDR3 is CATSSLAGDETQYF. CDR3 DNA sequence: TGTGCCACCAGCTCACTAGCGGGAGACGAGACCCAGTACTTC.

In its sample, this clonotype was seen a few times. This chain connects TRBV20-1 to TRBJ2-5; TRBD2 matches 14 bases. CDR1 DFQATT and CDR2 SNEGSKA come from the germline V gene (reference sequence). The J segment lost 5 bases and the V segment lost 6 bases, leaving 8 bases of the junction unmatched. The CDR3 has 15 amino acids. The CDR3 region has the DNA TGCAGTGCGCGGACTAGCGGGAGGATTTCGGAGACCCAGTACTTC. Translation: CSARTSGRISETQYF.

The V call is TRBV6-5, the J call TRBJ2-5; D remains unclear. V lost 0 bases, J lost 5 bases, and 10 bases lay in between. Per germline, CDR1 MNHEY and CDR2 SVGAGI. This CDR3 comprises 14 residues. CDR3 loop: CASSYSSGLETQYF. The CDR3 DNA reads as TGTGCCAGCAGTTACTCATCCGGGCTGGAGACCCAGTACTTC.

This rearrangement joins TRBV12-3 or TRBV12-4 to TRBJ2-1, with TRBD2 matching 10 bases. J lost 5 bases, V lost 2 bases, and 3 bases had no gene match. The CDR3 is made up of 15 amino acids. The CDR3 loop is CASSLRTSGNNEQFF. The CDR3 DNA follows: TGTGCCAGCAGTTTACGAACTAGCGGGAACAATGAGCAGTTCTTC.

In its sample, this clonotype was seen a few times. This chain links TRBV4-1 with TRBJ2-7; TRBD2 aligns across 7 bases. Germline CDR1 is MGHRA and CDR2 is YSYEKL. The J segment lost 0 bases and the V segment lost 2 bases, leaving 25 bases of the junction unmatched. CDR3 length: 22 residues. CDR3 in amino acids: CASSQPPPGRRTREYPSYEQYV. The CDR3 coding sequence is TGCGCCAGCAGCCAACCCCCGCCCGGGCGGAGGACTAGGGAATACCCCTCCTACGAGCAGTACGTC.

The CDR3 region is CAISEISGTGNEQFF. Written as DNA, the CDR3 is TGTGCCATCAGTGAGATTAGCGGGACGGGAAATGAGCAGTTCTTC. The chain carries TRBV10-3 and TRBJ2-1; 8 nucleotides match TRBD2. The CDR3 covers 15 residues. Germline lookup yields CDR1 ENHRY and CDR2 SYGVKD. Trimming removed 2 bases from V and 7 bases from J; junction bases left unmatched: 7.

The rearrangement links TRBV29-1 to TRBJ2-5; 10 bases map to TRBD2. CDR1 and CDR2 (germline): SQVTM, ANQGSEA. The trim removed 8 bases at V and 5 bases at J, leaving 23 bases unmatched. CDR3 size: 18 residues. The CDR3: CSPTVVEPSGRRRETQYF. As DNA, the CDR3 is TGCAGCCCCACAGTAGTGGAACCTAGCGGGAGACGTCGGGAGACCCAGTACTTC.

The table lists this clonotype with a few counts. The chain joins TRBV28 to TRBJ2-1; TRBD1 aligns across 8 bases. CDR3 length: 15 residues. The V gene's germline CDR1 is MDHEN and CDR2 SYDVKM. V was pared by 6 bases and J by 2 bases, with 6 bases of the junction left unmatched. This CDR3 is CASRQGQATYNEQFF. CDR3 DNA: TGTGCCAGCAGGCAGGGACAGGCTACCTACAATGAGCAGTTCTTC.

CDR3 protein: CASSLGGASSETQYF. DNA of the CDR3: TGTGCCAGCAGCTTGGGGGGCGCTAGCAGTGAGACCCAGTACTTC. The genes are TRBV12-3 or TRBV12-4 and TRBJ2-5; D could derive from TRBD1 or TRBD2 (6 bases each). CDR3 length equals 15 residues. V lost 6 bases and J lost 5, with 19 bases in between.